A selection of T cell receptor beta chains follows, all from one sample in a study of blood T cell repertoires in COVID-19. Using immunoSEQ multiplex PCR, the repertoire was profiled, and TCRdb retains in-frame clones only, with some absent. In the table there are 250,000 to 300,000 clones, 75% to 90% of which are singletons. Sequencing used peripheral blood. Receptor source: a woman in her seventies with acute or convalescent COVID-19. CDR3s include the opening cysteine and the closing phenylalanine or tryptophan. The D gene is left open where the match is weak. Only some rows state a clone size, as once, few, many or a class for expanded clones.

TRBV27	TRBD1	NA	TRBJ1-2	CASSSQGAFNYGYTF	TGTGCCAGCAGTTCACAGGGGGCCTTTAACTATGGCTACACCTTC
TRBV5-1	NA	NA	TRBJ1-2	CASSLGALPNYGYTF	TGCGCCAGCAGCCTGGGCGCCCTCCCGAACTATGGCTACACCTTC
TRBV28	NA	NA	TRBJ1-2	CASSLGGYGYTF	TGTGCCAGCAGTTTAGGAGGGTATGGCTACACCTTC
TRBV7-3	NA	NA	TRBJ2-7	CASSLVGATPSYEQYF	TGTGCCAGCAGCTTAGTAGGGGCCACCCCCTCCTACGAGCAGTACTTC
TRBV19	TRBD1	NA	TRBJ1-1	CASQDPGTGPEAFF	TGTGCCAGCCAAGACCCCGGGACAGGGCCTGAAGCTTTCTTT
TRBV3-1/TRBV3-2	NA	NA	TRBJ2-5	CASSPAVMETQYF	TGTGCCAGCAGCCCGGCGGTGATGGAGACCCAGTACTTC
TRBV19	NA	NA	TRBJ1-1	CASSITGVSTEAFF	TGTGCCAGTAGTATTACCGGGGTCAGCACTGAAGCTTTCTTT
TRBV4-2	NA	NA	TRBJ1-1	CASSQSLTNTEAFF	TGTGCCAGCAGCCAGTCACTTACGAACACTGAAGCTTTCTTT
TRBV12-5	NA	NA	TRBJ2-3	CASGLPTGADTQYF	TGTGCTAGTGGTTTGCCAACAGGTGCAGATACGCAGTATTTT
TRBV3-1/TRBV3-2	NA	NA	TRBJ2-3	CASSQVSRDTQYF	TGTGCCAGCAGCCAAGTCTCGAGGGATACGCAGTATTTT
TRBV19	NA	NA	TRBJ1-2	CASRPTGTYGYTF	TGTGCCAGTAGACCTACAGGGACCTATGGCTACACCTTC
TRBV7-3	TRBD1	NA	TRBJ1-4	CASSPRQGRASYEKLFF	TGTGCCAGCAGCCCTCGACAGGGGCGGGCCAGCTACGAAAAACTGTTTTTT
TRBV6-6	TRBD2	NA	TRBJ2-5	CASGLAGKETQYF	TGTGCCAGCGGACTAGCGGGGAAAGAGACCCAGTACTTC
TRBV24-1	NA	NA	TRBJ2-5	CATAGAGGETQYF	TGTGCCACCGCCGGCGCGGGTGGAGAGACCCAGTACTTC
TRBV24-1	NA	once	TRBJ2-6	CATSDPLPRDSGANVLTF	TGTGCCACCAGTGATCCCCTCCCGCGTGACTCTGGGGCCAACGTCCTGACTTTC
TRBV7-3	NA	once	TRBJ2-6	CASSLMGAGANVLTF	TGTGCCAGCAGCTTAATGGGGGCAGGGGCCAACGTCCTGACTTTC
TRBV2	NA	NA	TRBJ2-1	CASSEESYNEQFF	TGTGCCAGCAGCGAGGAATCCTACAATGAGCAGTTCTTC